This T cell receptor (beta chain) appears in the sequencing data of a study of blood T cell repertoires in COVID-19. Germline CDR1 and CDR2: SGHTA and FQGNSA. The CDR3 has 18 residues. With 1 base clipped from V and 1 base from J, the junction kept 8 bases outside the gene matches. This table comes from immunoSEQ multiplex PCR, and its TCRdb copy is limited to in-frame clones, with some not included. Among tens of thousands of clones, about nine tenths were seen once, and the ten largest hold approximately 6%. The sequenced sample was peripheral blood. The clonotype comes from an elderly woman with acute or convalescent COVID-19. The chain combines TRBV7-2 with TRBJ2-3, with 10 bases that match TRBD2. In DNA, the CDR3 is TGTGCCAGCAGCTTAGGACAGCGGGGGGGCCGAGGCACAGATACGCAGTATTTT. Translating gives CASSLGQRGGRGTDTQYF.